Included here is one T cell receptor (beta chain) sequence, with context. Its specificity is unknown. Generated by immunoSEQ multiplex PCR, the TCRdb table keeps only in-frame clones and is missing some. The sample shows about 82,000 clones, more than 85% of them seen only once. The data are from a study of OX40 agonist ivuxolimab in advanced cancers. For the study at large: Patients undergoing dose escalation presented with hepatocellular carcinoma, melanoma, renal cell or head and neck cancer. Three individuals attained partial responses, comprising one hepatocellular carcinoma case and two cutaneous melanoma cases.

Study observations and caveats: At 0.1 to 3.0 mg/kg, CD4+ and CD8+ blood T cells expanded clonally by week 6. In a subset of nonresponders, normalized T-cell clonal expansion was also low.

This sample comprised CD4+ or CD8+ T cells sorted from blood, obtained in a trial of the OX40 agonist ivuxolimab. The clonotype originates from an adult with an advanced solid tumor such as melanoma, head and neck, liver or kidney cancer.

CDR3 residues: CASSFSGTGSYEQYF. The CDR3 DNA sequence: TGTGCCAGCAGCTTCTCCGGGACAGGGTCATACGAGCAGTACTTC. The J gene is TRBJ2-7, the V gene TRBV7-2, with 9 positions matching TRBD1. With V trimmed by 3 bases and J by 4 bases, 7 bases remained unmatched. This CDR3 is built from 15 residues. CDR1 SGHTA and CDR2 FQGNSA come from the germline V gene.